These 18 T cell receptor beta chains originate from one sample sequenced in a study of blood T cell repertoires in COVID-19. Assay used: immunoSEQ multiplex PCR; TCRdb lists only in-frame clones, some missing. The repertoire holds fewer than 200,000 clones, with roughly 80% as singletons. The sample was peripheral blood. These receptors came from a woman older than 75 with acute or convalescent COVID-19.

The rearrangement uses TRBV29-1 and TRBJ2-2, with 7 bases that match TRBD1. The J segment lost 0 bases and the V segment lost 7 bases, leaving 5 bases of the junction unmatched. The CDR3 runs 14 residues. Germline V gene sequence: CDR1 SQVTM, CDR2 ANQGSEA. The CDR3 region is CSAGTAANTGELFF. DNA of the CDR3: TGCAGCGCTGGGACAGCCGCGAACACCGGGGAGCTGTTTTTT.

The rearrangement uses TRBV27 and TRBJ1-3, with D unclear. Between the trimmed V and J ends, which lost 1 base and 2 bases, there was a span of 9 bases. CDR1 and CDR2 from the germline V gene are MNHEY and SMNVEV (reference sequence). CDR3 length equals 15 residues. The DNA for the CDR3 is TGTGCCAGCAGTTTATTTGGTCTAACTGGAAACACCATATATTTT. Residues: CASSLFGLTGNTIYF.

The chain links TRBV4-1 to TRBJ2-3; 10 nucleotides agree with TRBD2. Germline CDR1 reads MGHRA; CDR2 reads YSYEKL. CDR3 size: 17 residues. V trimming: 5 bases; J trimming: 5 bases; junction bases outside the gene matches: 13. The CDR3 DNA is TGCGCCAGCAGCATTTCGACTCTAGCGGGAGTGGTAGATACGCAGTATTTT. Translating it yields CASSISTLAGVVDTQYF.

The chain uses TRBV2 and TRBJ1-2; D uncertain. The CDR3 has 13 residues. The germline V and J ends were trimmed by 1 base and 1 base, with 4 bases remaining between them. The V gene's germline CDR1 is SNHLY and CDR2 FYNNEI. For the CDR3, the DNA is TGTGCCAGCAGTGAAGACGGTAACTATGGCTACACCTTC. Translated, it gives CASSEDGNYGYTF.

V is TRBV18 and J is TRBJ2-1; 7 nucleotides align to TRBD1. There are 19 residues in the CDR3. V lost 3 bases to trimming and J lost 2 bases; unmatched junction nucleotides: 16. The germline gives CDR1 KGHSH, CDR2 LQKENI. The CDR3 region is CASSPIQGQYRRTYNEQFF. The CDR3 DNA reads TGTGCCAGCTCACCCATCCAGGGACAGTATCGTAGGACCTACAATGAGCAGTTCTTC.

J is TRBJ1-5 and V is TRBV6-5; 7 bases are shared with TRBD1. The CDR3 loop spans 15 amino acids. Germline V gives CDR1 MNHEY, CDR2 SVGAGI. V was pared by 6 bases and J by 4 bases, with 9 bases of the junction left unmatched. The CDR3 here is CASRLGTDANQPQHF. CDR3 coding DNA: TGTGCCAGCAGGTTGGGGACAGACGCTAATCAGCCCCAGCATTTT.

This clone has a count of ten or more. The chain joins TRBV5-1 to TRBJ2-2; TRBD2 agrees at 10 bases. Trimming removed 0 bases from V and 5 bases from J; junction bases left unmatched: 4. Germline V gives CDR1 SGHRS, CDR2 YFSETQ. This CDR3 has 16 residues. The CDR3 sequence: CASSLEATSGTGELFF. The CDR3 nucleotides are TGCGCCAGCAGCTTGGAGGCGACTAGCGGGACCGGGGAGCTGTTTTTT.

This chain uses TRBV29-1 with TRBJ1-3, with 7 bases that match TRBD1. The J segment lost 4 bases and the V segment lost 1 base, leaving 7 bases of the junction unmatched. CDR3 length: 15 residues. In germline, CDR1 is SQVTM, CDR2 ANQGSEA. DNA for the CDR3: TGCAGCGTTGAAGGGACAGGCTTGCACGGAAACACCATATATTTT. This encodes CSVEGTGLHGNTIYF.

This chain connects TRBV7-2 to TRBJ2-7, with D perhaps matching TRBD2 (6 bases). V was shortened by 1 base and J by 2 bases, with 12 bases between the two germline ends. Germline V gene sequence: CDR1 SGHTA, CDR2 FQGNSA. This CDR3 region has 15 residues. The CDR3 sequence is CASSLENGGTYEQYF. The CDR3 DNA follows: TGTGCCAGCAGCTTAGAAAACGGAGGGACCTACGAGCAGTACTTC. The whole variable domain, filled in from reference TRBV7-2 and TRBJ2-7, reads GAGVSQSPSNKVTEKGKDVELRCDPISGHTALYWYRQSLGQGLEFLIYFQGNSAPDKSGLPSDRFSAERTGGSVSTLTIQRTQQEDSAVYLCASSLENGGTYEQYFGPGTRLTVT.

The V and J genes are TRBV9 and TRBJ1-1; no reliable D call. CDR1 is SGDLS and CDR2 is YYNGEE in the germline V gene. The CDR3 consists of 17 residues. Trimming pared 0 bases from V and 2 bases from J, leaving 17 bases between. CDR3 bases: TGTGCCAGCAGCGTAGGTACGGGTTCGAGTATTAACACTGAAGCTTTCTTT. Translated: CASSVGTGSSINTEAFF.

The chain is built from TRBV5-1 and TRBJ2-7, with D maybe TRBD1 (5 bases). Germline-derived CDR1 and CDR2 are SGHRS and YFSETQ. V gave up 4 bases and J gave up 7 bases, with 18 bases separating them. The CDR3 contains 14 residues. The CDR3 DNA is TGCGCCAGCAGCCCCAATCATGCCCCAGGGGAGCAGTACTTC. Translation: CASSPNHAPGEQYF.

V and J are TRBV7-8 and TRBJ2-7; D gene unclear. This CDR3 is 14 amino acids long. Germline V lookup: CDR1 SGHVS, CDR2 FQNEAQ. The germline V and J ends were trimmed by 2 bases and 2 bases, with 10 bases remaining between them. The CDR3 DNA is TGTGCCAGCAGCTTAACAGCCAACCCCTACGAGCAGTACTTC. This translates into CASSLTANPYEQYF.

The chain carries TRBV6-5 and TRBJ2-2, with 12 nucleotides matching TRBD1. V lost 4 bases and J lost 5; bases outside the gene matches: 5. The CDR3 consists of 16 residues. Per germline, CDR1 MNHEY and CDR2 SVGAGI. The CDR3 sequence: CASSSGTGGRTGELFF. The DNA of the CDR3 is TGTGCCAGCAGTTCTGGGACAGGGGGCCGAACCGGGGAGCTGTTTTTT.

This clone was seen only a few times. This chain connects TRBV6-5 to TRBJ2-5; 10 nucleotides agree with TRBD1. The CDR3 has 15 amino acids. Germline CDR1 and CDR2: MNHEY and SVGAGI. Trimming took 6 bases from V and 5 from J; bases not matched to a gene: 9. The CDR3 reads CASRTGQGIGETQYF. The CDR3 bases are TGTGCCAGCAGGACGGGACAGGGGATTGGGGAGACCCAGTACTTC.

This clone was picked up a small number of times. The gene calls are TRBV18 and TRBJ1-2; D is possibly TRBD1 (5 bases). Germline CDR1 reads KGHSH; CDR2 reads LQKENI. The CDR3 is made up of 16 amino acids. Trimming stripped 2 bases from V and 2 bases from J, with 15 bases between. CDR3 sequence reads: CASSPRAPGQNYGYTF. The CDR3 DNA reads as TGTGCCAGCTCACCAAGGGCGCCAGGGCAGAACTATGGCTACACCTTC. Drawing the rest from reference TRBV18 and TRBJ1-2, the complete variable domain is NAGVMQNPRHLVRRRGQEARLRCSPMKGHSHVYWYRQLPEEGLKFMVYLQKENIIDESGMPKERFSAEFPKEGPSILRIQQVVRGDSAAYFCASSPRAPGQNYGYTFGSGTRLTVV.

This clone has only a few counts. The chain carries TRBV4-2 and TRBJ2-7, with unresolved D. Germline V gives CDR1 LGHNA, CDR2 YNFKEQ. CDR3 length: 13 amino acids. Trimming took off 1 base at V and 2 bases at J, with 6 bases between the two ends. DNA of the CDR3: TGTGCCAGCAGCCAAGGGCCGACCTACGAGCAGTACTTC. Protein: CASSQGPTYEQYF.

J is TRBJ1-5 and V is TRBV15, with D perhaps matching TRBD1 (6 bases). Trimming shortened V by 5 bases and J by 3 bases, and 11 bases separated the two germline ends. CDR1 LNHNV and CDR2 YYDKDF come from the germline V gene (reference sequence). There are 14 residues in the CDR3. The CDR3: CATSPDRLNQPQHF. DNA of the CDR3: TGTGCCACCAGCCCAGACAGGCTCAATCAGCCCCAGCATTTT.

This chain uses TRBV2 with TRBJ2-5; 8 nucleotides agree with TRBD2. The CDR3 runs 19 residues. CDR1 is SNHLY and CDR2 is FYNNEI in the germline V gene. V gave up 6 bases and J gave up 5 bases; unmatched junction bases: 23. The CDR3 DNA reads as TGTGCCAGCAGCCATCGGGCGGGGGGAGAAGCGGGAGTCGGGGAGACCCAGTACTTC. This encodes CASSHRAGGEAGVGETQYF.